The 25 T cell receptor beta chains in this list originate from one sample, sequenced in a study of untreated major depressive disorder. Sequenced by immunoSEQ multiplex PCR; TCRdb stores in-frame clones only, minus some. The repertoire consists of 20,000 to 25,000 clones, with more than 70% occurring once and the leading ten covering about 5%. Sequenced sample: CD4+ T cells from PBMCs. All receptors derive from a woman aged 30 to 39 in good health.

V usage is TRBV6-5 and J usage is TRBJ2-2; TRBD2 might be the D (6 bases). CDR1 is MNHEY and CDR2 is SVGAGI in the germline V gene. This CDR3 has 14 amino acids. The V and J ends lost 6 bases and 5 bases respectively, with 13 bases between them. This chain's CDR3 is CASRIEAGTGELFF. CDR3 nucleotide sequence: TGTGCCAGCAGAATAGAGGCGGGAACCGGGGAGCTGTTTTTT.

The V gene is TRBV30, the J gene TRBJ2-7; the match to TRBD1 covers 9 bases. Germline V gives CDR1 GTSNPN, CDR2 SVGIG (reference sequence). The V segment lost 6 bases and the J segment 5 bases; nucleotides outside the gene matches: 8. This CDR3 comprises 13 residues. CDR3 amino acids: CACHRGPADEQYF. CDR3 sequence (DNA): TGTGCCTGCCACAGGGGGCCAGCGGACGAGCAGTACTTC.

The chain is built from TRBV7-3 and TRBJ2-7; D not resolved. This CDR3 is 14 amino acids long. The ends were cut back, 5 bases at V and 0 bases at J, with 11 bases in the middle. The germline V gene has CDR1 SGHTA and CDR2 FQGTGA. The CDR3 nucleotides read TGTGCCAGCAGCCCCTCCCCAAACTCCTACGAGCAGTACTTC. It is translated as CASSPSPNSYEQYF.

CDR3 nucleotide sequence: TGCGCCAGCAGCGGGGGACAGGGGGCAACCTATAATTCACCCCTCCACTTT. This codes for CASSGGQGATYNSPLHF. The V gene is TRBV5-1, the J gene TRBJ1-6, with TRBD1 identical over 12 bases. J lost 2 bases, V lost 4 bases, and 4 bases had no gene match. CDR3 length equals 17 residues. CDR1 SGHRS and CDR2 YFSETQ come from the germline V gene.

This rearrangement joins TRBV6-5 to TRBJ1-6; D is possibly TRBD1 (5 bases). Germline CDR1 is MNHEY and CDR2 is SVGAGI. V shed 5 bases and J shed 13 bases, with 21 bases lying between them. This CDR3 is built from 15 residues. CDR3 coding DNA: TGTGCCAGCAGTCCCCGACGGAGGGCGGGGGGGCCCCTCCACTTT. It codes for CASSPRRRAGGPLHF.

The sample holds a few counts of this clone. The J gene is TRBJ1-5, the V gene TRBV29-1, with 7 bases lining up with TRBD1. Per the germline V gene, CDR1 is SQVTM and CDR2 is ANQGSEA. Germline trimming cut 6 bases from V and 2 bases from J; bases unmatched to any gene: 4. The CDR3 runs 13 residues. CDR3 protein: CSVSTGGNQPQHF. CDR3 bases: TGCAGCGTGAGTACAGGGGGCAATCAGCCCCAGCATTTT.

The CDR3 protein is CASSSRGAQGSYSNQPQHF. In DNA, the CDR3 is TGTGCCAGCAGTTCCCGGGGCGCTCAGGGTTCATATAGCAATCAGCCCCAGCATTTT. The genes are TRBV28 and TRBJ1-5; maybe TRBD1 (5 bases). Germline-derived CDR1 and CDR2 are MDHEN and SYDVKM. Trimming removed 4 bases at V and 0 bases at J, with 22 bases between. The length of the CDR3 is 19 residues.

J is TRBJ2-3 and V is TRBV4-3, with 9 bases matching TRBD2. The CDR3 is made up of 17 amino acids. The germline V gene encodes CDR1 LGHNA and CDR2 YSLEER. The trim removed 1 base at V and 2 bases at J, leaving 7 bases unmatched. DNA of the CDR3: TGCGCCAGCAGCCAAGGTAGCGGGGGCCCCTTCACAGATACGCAGTATTTT. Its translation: CASSQGSGGPFTDTQYF.

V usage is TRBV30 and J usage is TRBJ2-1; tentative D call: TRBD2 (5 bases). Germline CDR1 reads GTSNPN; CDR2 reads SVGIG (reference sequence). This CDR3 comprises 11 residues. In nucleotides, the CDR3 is TGTGCGGGGAGAGGCTACAATGAGCAGTTCTTC. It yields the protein CAGRGYNEQFF.

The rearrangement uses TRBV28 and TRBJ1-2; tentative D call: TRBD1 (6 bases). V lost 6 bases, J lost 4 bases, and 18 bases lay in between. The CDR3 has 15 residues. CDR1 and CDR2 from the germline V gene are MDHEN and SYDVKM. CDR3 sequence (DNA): TGTGCCAGCAGCAAAAGTGGGGGCGGGGGCTATGGCTACACCTTC. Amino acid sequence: CASSKSGGGGYGYTF.

CDR3 residues: CASSLRRAWTEAFF. CDR3 in DNA: TGTGCCAGTAGCTTAAGGAGGGCGTGGACTGAAGCTTTCTTT. The chain links TRBV19 to TRBJ1-1; D gene unclear. CDR1 and CDR2 (germline): LNHDA, SQIVND (reference sequence). The V and J ends lost 6 bases and 5 bases respectively, with 16 bases between them. The CDR3 extends over 14 amino acids. The full variable domain, its missing parts supplied by reference TRBV19 and TRBJ1-1, is DGGITQSPKYLFRKEGQNVTLSCEQNLNHDAMYWYRQDPGQGLRLIYYSQIVNDFQKGDIAEGYSVSREKKESFPLTVTSAQKNPTAFYLCASSLRRAWTEAFFGQGTRLTVV.

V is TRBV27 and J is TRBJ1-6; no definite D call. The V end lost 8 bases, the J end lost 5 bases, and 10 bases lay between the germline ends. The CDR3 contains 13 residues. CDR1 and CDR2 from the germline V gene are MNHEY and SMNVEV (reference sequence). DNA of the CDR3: TGTGCCAGCGGAACACCCCATAATTCACCCCTCCACTTT. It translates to CASGTPHNSPLHF.

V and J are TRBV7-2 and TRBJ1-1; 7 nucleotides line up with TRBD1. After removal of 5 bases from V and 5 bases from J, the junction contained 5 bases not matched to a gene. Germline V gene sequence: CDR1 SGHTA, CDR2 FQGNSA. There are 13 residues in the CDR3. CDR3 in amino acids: CASSHTTGTEAFF. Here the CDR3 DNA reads TGTGCCAGCAGCCACACGACAGGGACTGAAGCTTTCTTT.

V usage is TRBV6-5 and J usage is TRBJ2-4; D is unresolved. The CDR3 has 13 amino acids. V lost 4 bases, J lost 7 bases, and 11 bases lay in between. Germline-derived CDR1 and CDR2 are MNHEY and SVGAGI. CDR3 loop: CASSSRTANIQYF. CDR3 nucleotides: TGTGCCAGCAGTTCCCGGACGGCGAACATTCAGTACTTC.

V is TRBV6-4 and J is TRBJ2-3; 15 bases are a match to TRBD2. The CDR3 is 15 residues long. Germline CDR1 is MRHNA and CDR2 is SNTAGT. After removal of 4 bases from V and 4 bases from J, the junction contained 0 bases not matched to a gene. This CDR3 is CASSGTSGGADTQYF. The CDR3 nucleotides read TGTGCCAGCAGTGGGACTAGCGGGGGGGCAGATACGCAGTATTTT.

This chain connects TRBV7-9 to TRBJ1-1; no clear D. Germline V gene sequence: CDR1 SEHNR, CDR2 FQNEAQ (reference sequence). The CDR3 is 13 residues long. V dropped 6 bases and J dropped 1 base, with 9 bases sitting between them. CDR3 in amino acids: CASRITENTEAFF. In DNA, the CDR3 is TGTGCCAGCAGGATCACAGAGAACACTGAAGCTTTCTTT.

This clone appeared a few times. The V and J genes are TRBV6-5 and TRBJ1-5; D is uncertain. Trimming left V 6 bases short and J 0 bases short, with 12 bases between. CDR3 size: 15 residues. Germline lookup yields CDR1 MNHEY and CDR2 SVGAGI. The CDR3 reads CASSRSGYSNQPQHF. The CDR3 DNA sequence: TGTGCCAGCAGCCGGTCGGGCTATAGCAATCAGCCCCAGCATTTT.

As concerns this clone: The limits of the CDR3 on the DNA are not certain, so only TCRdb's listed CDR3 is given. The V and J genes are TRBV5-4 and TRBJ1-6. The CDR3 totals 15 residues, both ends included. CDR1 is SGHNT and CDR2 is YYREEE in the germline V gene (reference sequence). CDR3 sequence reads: CASSLGSGRASPLHF.

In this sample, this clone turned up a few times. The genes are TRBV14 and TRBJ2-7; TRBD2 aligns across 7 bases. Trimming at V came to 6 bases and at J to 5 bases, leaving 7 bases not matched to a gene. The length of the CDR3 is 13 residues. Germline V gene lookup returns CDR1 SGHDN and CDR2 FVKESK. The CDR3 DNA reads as TGTGCCAGCAGTCCTTCGGGAGGTCACGAGCAGTACTTC. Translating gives CASSPSGGHEQYF.

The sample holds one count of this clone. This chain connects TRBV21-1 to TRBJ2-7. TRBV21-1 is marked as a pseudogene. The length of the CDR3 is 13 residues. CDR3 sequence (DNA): TGTGCCAGCAGCAATCGAAGTACCAGACCGCAGTACTTC. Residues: CASSNRSTRPQYF.

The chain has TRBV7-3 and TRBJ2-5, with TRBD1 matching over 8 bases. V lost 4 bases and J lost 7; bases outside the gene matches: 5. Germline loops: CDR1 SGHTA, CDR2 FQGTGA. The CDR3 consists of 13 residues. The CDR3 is CASSSGQAGTQYF. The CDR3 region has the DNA TGTGCCAGCAGCTCGGGACAGGCAGGGACCCAGTACTTC.

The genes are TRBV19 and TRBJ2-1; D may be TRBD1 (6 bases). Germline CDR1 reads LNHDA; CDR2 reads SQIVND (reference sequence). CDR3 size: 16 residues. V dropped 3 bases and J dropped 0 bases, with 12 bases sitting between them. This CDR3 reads CASSIQGQLSYNEQFF. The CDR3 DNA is TGTGCCAGTAGTATCCAAGGACAGCTCTCCTACAATGAGCAGTTCTTC.

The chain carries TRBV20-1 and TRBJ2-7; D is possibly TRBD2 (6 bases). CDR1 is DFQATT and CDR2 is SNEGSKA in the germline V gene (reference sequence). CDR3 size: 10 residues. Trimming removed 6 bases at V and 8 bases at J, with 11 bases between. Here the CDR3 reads CSAGGPKQYF. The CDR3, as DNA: TGCAGTGCCGGGGGACCTAAGCAGTACTTC.

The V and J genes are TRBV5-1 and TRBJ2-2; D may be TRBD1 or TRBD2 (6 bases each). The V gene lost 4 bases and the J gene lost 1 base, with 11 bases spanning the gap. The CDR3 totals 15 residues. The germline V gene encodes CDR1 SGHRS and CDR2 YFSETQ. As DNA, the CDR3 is TGCGCCAGCAGCAGGGGGGTTATGAACACCGGGGAGCTGTTTTTT. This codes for CASSRGVMNTGELFF.

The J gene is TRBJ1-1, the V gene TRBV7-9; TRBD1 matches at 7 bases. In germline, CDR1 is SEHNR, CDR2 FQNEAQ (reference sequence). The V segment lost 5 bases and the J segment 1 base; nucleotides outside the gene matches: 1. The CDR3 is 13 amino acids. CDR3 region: CASSRQGNTEAFF. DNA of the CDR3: TGTGCCAGCAGCCGACAGGGGAACACTGAAGCTTTCTTT.